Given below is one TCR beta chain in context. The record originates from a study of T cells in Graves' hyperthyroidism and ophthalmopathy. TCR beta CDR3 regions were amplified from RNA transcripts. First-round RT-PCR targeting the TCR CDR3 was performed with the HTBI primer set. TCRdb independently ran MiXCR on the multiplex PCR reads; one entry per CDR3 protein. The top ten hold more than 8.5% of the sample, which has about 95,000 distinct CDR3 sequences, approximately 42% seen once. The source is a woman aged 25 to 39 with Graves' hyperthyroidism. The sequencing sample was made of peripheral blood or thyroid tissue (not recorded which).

The CDR3: CASSVRGNTGELFF. The CDR3 DNA sequence: TGTGCCAGCAGCGTGAGGGGGAACACCGGGGAGCTGTTTTTT. The V call is TRBV9, the J call TRBJ2-2; D is perhaps TRBD1 or TRBD2 (5 bases each). The CDR3 runs to 14 residues. Trimming stripped 2 bases from V and 1 base from J, with 6 bases between. The germline V gene has CDR1 SGDLS and CDR2 YYNGEE.